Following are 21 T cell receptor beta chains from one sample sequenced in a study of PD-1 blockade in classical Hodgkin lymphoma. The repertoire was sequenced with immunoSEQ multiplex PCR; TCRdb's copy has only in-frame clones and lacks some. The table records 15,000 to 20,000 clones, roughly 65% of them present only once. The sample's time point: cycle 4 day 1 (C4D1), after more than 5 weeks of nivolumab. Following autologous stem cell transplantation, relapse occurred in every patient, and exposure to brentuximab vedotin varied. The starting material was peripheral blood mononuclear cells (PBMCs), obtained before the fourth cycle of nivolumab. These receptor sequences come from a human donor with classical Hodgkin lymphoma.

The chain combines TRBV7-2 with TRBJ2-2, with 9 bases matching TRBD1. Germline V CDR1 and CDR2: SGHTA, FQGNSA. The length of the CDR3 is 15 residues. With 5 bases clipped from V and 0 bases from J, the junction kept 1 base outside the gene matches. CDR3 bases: TGTGCCAGCAGCCGGACAGGGGCGAACACCGGGGAGCTGTTTTTT. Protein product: CASSRTGANTGELFF. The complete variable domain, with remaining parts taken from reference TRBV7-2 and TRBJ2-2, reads GAGVSQSPSNKVTEKGKDVELRCDPISGHTALYWYRQSLGQGLEFLIYFQGNSAPDKSGLPSDRFSAERTGGSVSTLTIQRTQQEDSAVYLCASSRTGANTGELFFGEGSRLTVL.

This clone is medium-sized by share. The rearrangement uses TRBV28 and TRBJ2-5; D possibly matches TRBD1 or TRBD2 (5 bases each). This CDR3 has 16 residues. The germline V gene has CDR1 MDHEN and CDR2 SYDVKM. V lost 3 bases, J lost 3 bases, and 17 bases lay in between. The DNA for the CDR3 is TGTGCCAGCAGTTTCCTTCGGGGCGGCGTGGAAGAGACCCAGTACTTC. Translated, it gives CASSFLRGGVEETQYF. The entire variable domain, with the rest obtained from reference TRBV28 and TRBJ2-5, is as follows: DVKVTQSSRYLVKRTGEKVFLECVQDMDHENMFWYRQDPGLGLRLIYFSYDVKMKEKGDIPEGYSVSREKKERFSLILESASTNQTSMYLCASSFLRGGVEETQYFGPGTRLLVL.

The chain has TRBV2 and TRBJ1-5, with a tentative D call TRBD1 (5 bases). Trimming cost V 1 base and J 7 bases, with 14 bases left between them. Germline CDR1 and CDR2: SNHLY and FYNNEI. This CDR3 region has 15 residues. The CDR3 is CASSEEGTGGQPQHF. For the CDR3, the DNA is TGTGCCAGCAGTGAAGAGGGAACGGGGGGGCAGCCCCAGCATTTT.

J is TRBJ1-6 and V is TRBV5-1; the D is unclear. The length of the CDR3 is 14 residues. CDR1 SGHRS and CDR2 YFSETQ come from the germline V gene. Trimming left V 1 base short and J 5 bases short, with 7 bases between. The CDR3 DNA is TGCGCCAGCAGCTTGACTCAGCATAATTCACCCCTCCACTTT. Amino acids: CASSLTQHNSPLHF.

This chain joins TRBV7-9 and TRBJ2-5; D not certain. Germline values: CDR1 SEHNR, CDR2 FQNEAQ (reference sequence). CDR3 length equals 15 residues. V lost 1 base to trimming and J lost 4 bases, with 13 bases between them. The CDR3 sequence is CASSLEGRVGETQYF. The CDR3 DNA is TGTGCCAGCAGCTTAGAAGGTAGGGTCGGAGAGACCCAGTACTTC. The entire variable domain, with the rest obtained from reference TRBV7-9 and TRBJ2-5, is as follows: DTGVSQNPRHKITKRGQNVTFRCDPISEHNRLYWYRQTLGQGPEFLTYFQNEAQLEKSRLLSDRFSAERPKGSFSTLEIQRTEQGDSAMYLCASSLEGRVGETQYFGPGTRLLVL.

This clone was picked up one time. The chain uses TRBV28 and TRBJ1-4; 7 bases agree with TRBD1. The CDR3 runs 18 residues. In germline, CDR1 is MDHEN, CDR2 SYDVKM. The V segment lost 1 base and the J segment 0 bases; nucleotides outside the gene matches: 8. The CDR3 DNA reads TGTGCCAGCAGTTTATTATTGGGGCAGGGGGCAACTAATGAAAAACTGTTTTTT. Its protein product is CASSLLLGQGATNEKLFF. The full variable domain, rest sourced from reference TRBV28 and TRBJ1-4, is DVKVTQSSRYLVKRTGEKVFLECVQDMDHENMFWYRQDPGLGLRLIYFSYDVKMKEKGDIPEGYSVSREKKERFSLILESASTNQTSMYLCASSLLLGQGATNEKLFFGSGTQLSVL.

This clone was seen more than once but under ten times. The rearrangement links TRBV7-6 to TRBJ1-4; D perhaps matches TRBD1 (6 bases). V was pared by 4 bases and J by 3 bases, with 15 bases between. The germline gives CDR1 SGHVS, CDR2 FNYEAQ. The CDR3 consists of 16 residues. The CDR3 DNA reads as TGTGCCAGCAGCTCCCGGGGGGGGCCGGCTAATGAAAAACTGTTTTTT. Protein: CASSSRGGPANEKLFF.

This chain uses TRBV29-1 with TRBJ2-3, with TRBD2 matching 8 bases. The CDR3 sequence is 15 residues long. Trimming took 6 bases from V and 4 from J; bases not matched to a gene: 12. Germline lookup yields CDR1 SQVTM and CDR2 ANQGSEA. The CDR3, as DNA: TGCAGCGTGTCAGGCGGGGGGATGGGCCCAGATACGCAGTATTTT. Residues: CSVSGGGMGPDTQYF.

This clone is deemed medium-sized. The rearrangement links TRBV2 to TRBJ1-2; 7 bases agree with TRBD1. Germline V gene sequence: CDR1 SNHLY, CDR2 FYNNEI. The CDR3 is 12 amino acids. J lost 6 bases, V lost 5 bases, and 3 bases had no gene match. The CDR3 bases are TGTGCCAGCAGTTTACAGGGGAATGGCTACACCTTC. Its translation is CASSLQGNGYTF.

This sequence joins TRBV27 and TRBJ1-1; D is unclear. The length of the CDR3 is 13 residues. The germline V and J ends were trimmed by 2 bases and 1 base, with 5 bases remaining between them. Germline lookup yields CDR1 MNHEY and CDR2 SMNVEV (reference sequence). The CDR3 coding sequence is TGTGCCAGCAGTTTAAAAAGGAACACTGAAGCTTTCTTT. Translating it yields CASSLKRNTEAFF.

The CDR3 reads CASSERPGQGNTGELFF. As DNA, the CDR3 is TGTGCCAGCAGTGAAAGACCGGGACAGGGGAACACCGGGGAGCTGTTTTTT. The chain uses TRBV6-1 and TRBJ2-2; 9 bases are shared with TRBD1. CDR1 and CDR2 (germline): MNHNS, SASEGT. The CDR3 sequence is 17 residues long. With 2 bases clipped from V and 1 base from J, the junction kept 5 bases outside the gene matches.

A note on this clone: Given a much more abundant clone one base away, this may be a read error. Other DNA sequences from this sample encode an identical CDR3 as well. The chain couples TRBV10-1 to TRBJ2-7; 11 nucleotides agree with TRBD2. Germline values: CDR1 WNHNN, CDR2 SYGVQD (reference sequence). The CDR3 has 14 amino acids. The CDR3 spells CASSEGTSGYEQYF. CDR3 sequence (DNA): TGCGCCAGCAGTGAGGGGACTAGCGGCTACGAGCAGTATTTC.

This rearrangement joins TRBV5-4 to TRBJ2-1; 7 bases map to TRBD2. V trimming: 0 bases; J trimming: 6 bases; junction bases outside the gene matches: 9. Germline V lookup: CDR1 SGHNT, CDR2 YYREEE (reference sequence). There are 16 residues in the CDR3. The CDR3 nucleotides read TGTGCCAGCAGCTTGGTGTCAGGGCCGGGGGGCAATGAGCAGTTCTTC. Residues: CASSLVSGPGGNEQFF.

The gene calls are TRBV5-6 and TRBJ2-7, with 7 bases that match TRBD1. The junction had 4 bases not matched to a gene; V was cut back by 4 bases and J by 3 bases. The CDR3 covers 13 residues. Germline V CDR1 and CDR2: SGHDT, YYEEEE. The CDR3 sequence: CASSPGQLYEQYF. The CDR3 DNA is TGTGCCAGCAGCCCGGGACAGCTCTACGAGCAGTACTTC.

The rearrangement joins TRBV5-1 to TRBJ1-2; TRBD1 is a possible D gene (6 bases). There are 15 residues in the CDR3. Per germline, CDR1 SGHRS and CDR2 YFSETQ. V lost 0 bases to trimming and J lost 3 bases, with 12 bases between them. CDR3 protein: CASSLVFGGYYGYTF. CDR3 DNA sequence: TGCGCCAGCAGCTTGGTTTTCGGGGGCTACTATGGCTACACCTTC.

Written as DNA, the CDR3 is TGTGCCAGCAGGGACAGGCATAACTATGGCTACACCTTC. Its protein product is CASRDRHNYGYTF. The gene calls are TRBV2 and TRBJ1-2; 7 positions match TRBD1. The CDR3 length is 13 residues. From germline, CDR1 is SNHLY and CDR2 FYNNEI. With V trimmed by 6 bases and J by 1 base, 2 bases remained unmatched.

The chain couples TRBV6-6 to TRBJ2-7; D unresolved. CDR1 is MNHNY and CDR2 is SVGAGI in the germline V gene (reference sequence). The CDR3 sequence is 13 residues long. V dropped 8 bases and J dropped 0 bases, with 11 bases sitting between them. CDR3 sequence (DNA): TGTGCCAGCTATGGCGGAAGCTCCTACGAGCAGTACTTC. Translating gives CASYGGSSYEQYF.

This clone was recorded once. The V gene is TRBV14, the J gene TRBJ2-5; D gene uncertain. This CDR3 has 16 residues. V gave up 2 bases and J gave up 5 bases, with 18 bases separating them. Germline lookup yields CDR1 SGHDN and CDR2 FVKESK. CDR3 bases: TGTGCCAGCAGCCAACCCCGGACGGCAACCAGCGAGACCCAGTACTTC. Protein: CASSQPRTATSETQYF.

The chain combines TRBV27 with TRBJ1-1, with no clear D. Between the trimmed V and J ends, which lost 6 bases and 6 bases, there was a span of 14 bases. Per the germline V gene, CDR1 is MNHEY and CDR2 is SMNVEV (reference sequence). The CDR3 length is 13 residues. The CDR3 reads CASRAAAVPEAFF. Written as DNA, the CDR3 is TGTGCCAGCAGGGCAGCTGCGGTACCTGAAGCTTTCTTT.

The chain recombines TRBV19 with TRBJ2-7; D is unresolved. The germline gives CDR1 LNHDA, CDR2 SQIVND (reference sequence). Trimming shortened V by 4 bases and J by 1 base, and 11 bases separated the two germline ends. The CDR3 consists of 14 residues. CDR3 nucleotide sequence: TGTGCCAGTAGTAGTCCTAGTTCGTCCTACGAGCAGTACTTC. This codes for CASSSPSSSYEQYF. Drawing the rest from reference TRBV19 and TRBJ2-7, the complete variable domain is DGGITQSPKYLFRKEGQNVTLSCEQNLNHDAMYWYRQDPGQGLRLIYYSQIVNDFQKGDIAEGYSVSREKKESFPLTVTSAQKNPTAFYLCASSSPSSSYEQYFGPGTRLTVT.

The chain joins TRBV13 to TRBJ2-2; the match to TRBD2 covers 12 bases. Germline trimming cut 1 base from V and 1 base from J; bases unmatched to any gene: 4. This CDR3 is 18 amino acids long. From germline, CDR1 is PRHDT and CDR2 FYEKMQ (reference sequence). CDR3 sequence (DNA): TGTGCCAGCAGCTTAGTTGGACTAGCGGGGAAGAACACCGGGGAGCTGTTTTTT. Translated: CASSLVGLAGKNTGELFF.